The 22 T cell receptor beta chains in this list originate from one sample, sequenced in a study of cytomegalovirus exposure and HLA in healthy donors. The study ran its PCR with 60 Vbeta and 13 Jbeta primers. The assay was immunoSEQ multiplex PCR, and TCRdb's table has in-frame clones only and misses some. The sample contains approximately 140,000 clones, 82% of which appear only once. Sequenced: PBMCs. All receptors come from a male donor in good health and CMV-seronegative.

About this clone itself: One end of the junction is discordant with germline, which a read error may explain. V gene TRBV25-1 combines with J gene TRBJ2-1; D may be TRBD1 (5 bases). The V gene's germline CDR1 is MGHDK and CDR2 SYGVNS. The CDR3 has 13 residues. The CDR3 protein is CASSLQEYNKQFF. The CDR3 nucleotides are TGTGCCAGCAGTCTACAGGAATACAATAAGCAGTTCTTC.

There are a few counts of this clone. The CDR3 reads CASSAPRTGTHEQFF. For the CDR3, the DNA is TGTGCCAGCAGTGCCCCTCGGACAGGGACCCATGAGCAGTTCTTC. This rearrangement joins TRBV6-5 to TRBJ2-1, with TRBD1 matching 8 bases. Per the germline V gene, CDR1 is MNHEY and CDR2 is SVGAGI. Trimming took 5 bases from V and 8 from J; bases not matched to a gene: 11. The CDR3 is 15 residues long.

The chain carries TRBV9 and TRBJ1-2; 9 nucleotides agree with TRBD1. The germline CDR1 and CDR2 sequences are SGDLS and YYNGEE. V gave up 4 bases and J gave up 5 bases; unmatched junction bases: 12. CDR3 length: 16 residues. The CDR3 here is CASSRTGQGFSYGYTF. The CDR3 coding sequence is TGTGCCAGCAGCCGCACGGGACAGGGATTCAGTTATGGCTACACCTTC.

The chain combines TRBV6-1 with TRBJ1-2; D gene uncertain. Germline V lookup: CDR1 MNHNS, CDR2 SASEGT. The CDR3 spans 14 residues. Trimming removed 2 bases from V and 4 bases from J, with 11 bases in between. The chain's CDR3 is CASSENVGSYGYTF. Written as DNA, the CDR3 is TGTGCCAGCAGTGAAAATGTAGGGAGCTATGGCTACACCTTC.

The chain is built from TRBV5-1 and TRBJ2-7; D gene unclear. Trimming left V 5 bases short and J 2 bases short, with 11 bases between. The CDR3 is made up of 13 amino acids. The germline V gene encodes CDR1 SGHRS and CDR2 YFSETQ. CDR3 DNA sequence: TGCGCCAGCAGTTTTGACACACCCTACGAGCAGTACTTC. Translation: CASSFDTPYEQYF. The entire variable domain, with the rest obtained from reference TRBV5-1 and TRBJ2-7, is as follows: KAGVTQTPRYLIKTRGQQVTLSCSPISGHRSVSWYQQTPGQGLQFLFEYFSETQRNKGNFPGRFSGRQFSNSRSEMNVSTLELGDSALYLCASSFDTPYEQYFGPGTRLTVT.

The J gene is TRBJ2-1, the V gene TRBV9; TRBD2 might be the D (6 bases). Trimming took off 1 base at V and 7 bases at J, with 12 bases between the two ends. This CDR3 has 14 amino acids. Germline V gene lookup returns CDR1 SGDLS and CDR2 YYNGEE. CDR3 loop: CASSVLGGMNEQFF. The CDR3 DNA sequence: TGTGCCAGCAGCGTATTGGGCGGGATGAATGAGCAGTTCTTC. Combining the CDR3 with reference TRBV9 and TRBJ2-1 gives the whole variable domain DSGVTQTPKHLITATGQRVTLRCSPRSGDLSVYWYQQSLDQGLQFLIQYYNGEERAKGNILERFSAQQFPDLHSELNLSSLELGDSALYFCASSVLGGMNEQFFGPGTRLTVL.

This clone was observed at least ten times. The chain uses TRBV5-6 and TRBJ2-5; the match to TRBD1 covers 7 bases. V gave up 4 bases and J gave up 3 bases; unmatched junction bases: 9. The CDR3 contains 15 residues. From germline, CDR1 is SGHDT and CDR2 YYEEEE. The CDR3 here is CASSRTGEGKETQYF. The CDR3 region has the DNA TGTGCCAGCAGCCGGACAGGTGAGGGGAAAGAGACCCAGTACTTC.

This rearrangement joins TRBV5-1 to TRBJ2-7; maybe TRBD1 (5 bases). V lost 3 bases, J lost 5 bases, and 9 bases lay in between. The CDR3 has 12 residues. Germline CDR1 is SGHRS and CDR2 is YFSETQ. The CDR3 here is CASSSAGNEQYF. CDR3 coding DNA: TGCGCCAGCAGCTCTGCAGGGAACGAGCAGTACTTC.

This clone appeared a few times. The chain has TRBV28 and TRBJ1-6, with no clear D. This CDR3 comprises 15 residues. Between the trimmed V and J ends, which lost 4 bases and 8 bases, there was a span of 15 bases. CDR1 is MDHEN and CDR2 is SYDVKM in the germline V gene. In DNA, the CDR3 is TGTGCCAGCAGTTCCGACGGGTTGAGGCATTCACCCCTCCACTTT. Translated, it gives CASSSDGLRHSPLHF.

The chain employs TRBV4-3 and TRBJ2-5; D is possibly TRBD1 (6 bases). Deletions cut 0 bases from V and 1 base from J, with 9 bases between. CDR3 length: 15 residues. The germline gives CDR1 LGHNA, CDR2 YSLEER. CDR3 in DNA: TGCGCCAGCAGCCAAGAATGGACAGTCCAAGAGACCCAGTACTTC. Its protein is CASSQEWTVQETQYF.

This CDR3 is CASSQEGSFTDTQYF. As DNA, the CDR3 is TGTGCCAGCAGCCAAGAGGGGAGTTTCACAGATACGCAGTATTTT. V gene TRBV14 combines with J gene TRBJ2-3, with a possible D match to TRBD2 (5 bases). Looked up from germline, CDR1 is SGHDN and CDR2 is FVKESK. The CDR3 is 15 amino acids. V dropped 0 bases and J dropped 2 bases, with 9 bases sitting between them.

The chain couples TRBV7-2 to TRBJ2-7; TRBD2 might be the D (6 bases). The CDR3 runs to 15 residues. Germline-derived CDR1 and CDR2 are SGHTA and FQGNSA. V was pared by 3 bases and J by 5 bases, with 17 bases between. CDR3 sequence (DNA): TGTGCCAGCAGCTTTACCGGGAGTTGGAGTGACGAGCAGTACTTC. It translates to CASSFTGSWSDEQYF. Full variable domain (outside the CDR3, taken from reference TRBV7-2 and TRBJ2-7): GAGVSQSPSNKVTEKGKDVELRCDPISGHTALYWYRQSLGQGLEFLIYFQGNSAPDKSGLPSDRFSAERTGGSVSTLTIQRTQQEDSAVYLCASSFTGSWSDEQYFGPGTRLTVT.

The V and J genes are TRBV11-1 and TRBJ2-7; D gene unclear. The CDR3 runs to 14 residues. Trimming took 4 bases from V and 2 from J, leaving 12 bases between them. Germline CDR1 and CDR2: SGHAT and FQDESV (reference sequence). The CDR3 bases are TGTGCCAGCAGCTCACGCCCAGGCCCCTACGAGCAGTACTTC. This translates into CASSSRPGPYEQYF.

This clone has just one count. The V gene is TRBV7-3, the J gene TRBJ2-1; 8 bases match TRBD2. Germline assignment: CDR1 SGHTA and CDR2 FQGTGA. This CDR3 is built from 14 residues. Germline trimming cut 6 bases from V and 10 bases from J; bases unmatched to any gene: 11. DNA of the CDR3: TGTGCCAGCAGTCAGGGGCTAGCGGGCGAGGAGCAGTTCTTC. Translating it yields CASSQGLAGEEQFF.

This sequence joins TRBV4-3 and TRBJ2-3, with D tentatively TRBD1 (6 bases). The germline gives CDR1 LGHNA, CDR2 YSLEER. This CDR3 is built from 15 residues. V was pared by 3 bases and J by 6 bases, with 16 bases between. CDR3 protein: CASSQATGGADTQYF. CDR3 nucleotide sequence: TGCGCCAGCAGCCAGGCGACAGGTGGGGCGGATACGCAGTATTTT.

V and J are TRBV28 and TRBJ2-3, with TRBD2 identical over 10 bases. This CDR3 is built from 15 residues. V lost 3 bases, J lost 7 bases, and 7 bases stayed unmatched. The V gene's germline CDR1 is MDHEN and CDR2 SYDVKM. The CDR3 DNA reads as TGTGCCAGCAGTTTCCTGCCTAGCGGGAGTAATACGCAGTATTTT. It specifies CASSFLPSGSNTQYF.

This chain links TRBV11-1 with TRBJ2-5, with 12 bases fitting TRBD2. Trimming at V came to 5 bases and at J to 5 bases, leaving 3 bases not matched to a gene. Germline CDR1 reads SGHAT; CDR2 reads FQDESV (reference sequence). The CDR3 is made up of 14 amino acids. The DNA of the CDR3 is TGTGCCAGCAGCGCCGGACTAGCGGGGGAGACCCAGTACTTC. Protein: CASSAGLAGETQYF.

The CDR3 sequence: CASSLPGLADNEQFF. The DNA of the CDR3 is TGTGCCAGCAGCCTTCCGGGACTAGCGGACAATGAGCAGTTCTTC. The rearrangement uses TRBV5-8 and TRBJ2-1; 11 bases fit TRBD2. Germline V lookup: CDR1 SGHTS, CDR2 YDEGEE. The CDR3 contains 15 residues. V was pared by 4 bases and J by 5 bases, with 5 bases of the junction left unmatched.

V usage is TRBV28 and J usage is TRBJ2-7; 7 positions agree with TRBD1. V dropped 2 bases and J dropped 5; count of bases not matched to a gene: 9. This CDR3 has 15 residues. The germline gives CDR1 MDHEN, CDR2 SYDVKM. CDR3 nucleotides: TGTGCCAGCAGTTTACGAGGGACAGCACCTAACGAGCAGTACTTC. Amino acids: CASSLRGTAPNEQYF.

This chain joins TRBV18 and TRBJ1-2; 7 bases map to TRBD1. Germline CDR1 KGHSH, CDR2 LQKENI. The CDR3 runs to 12 residues. With V trimmed by 5 bases and J by 8 bases, 5 bases remained unmatched. CDR3 in amino acids: CASSNRGGGYTF. The CDR3 DNA reads as TGTGCCAGCTCAAACAGGGGTGGCGGCTACACCTTC. The full variable domain, its missing parts supplied by reference TRBV18 and TRBJ1-2, is NAGVMQNPRHLVRRRGQEARLRCSPMKGHSHVYWYRQLPEEGLKFMVYLQKENIIDESGMPKERFSAEFPKEGPSILRIQQVVRGDSAAYFCASSNRGGGYTFGSGTRLTVV.

This chain links TRBV4-3 with TRBJ1-1; possibly TRBD1 for D (5 bases). Per germline, CDR1 LGHNA and CDR2 YSLEER. Between the trimmed V and J ends, which lost 0 bases and 1 base, there was a span of 9 bases. The CDR3 totals 15 residues. The CDR3, as DNA: TGCGCCAGCAGCCAAGATAATACAGGGAACACTGAAGCTTTCTTT. Its translation: CASSQDNTGNTEAFF.

This clone was seen more than once but under ten times. Other DNA sequences from this sample encode an identical CDR3 as well. The chain couples TRBV27 to TRBJ2-7, with TRBD1 matching 8 bases. CDR1 and CDR2 (germline): MNHEY, SMNVEV (reference sequence). Trimming cost V 6 bases and J 1 base; bases outside gene matches: 5. The CDR3 is 14 amino acids. The CDR3 is CASSYRTGSYEQYF. The CDR3 coding sequence is TGTGCCAGCAGCTATCGGACAGGGTCCTACGAGCAGTACTTC.